This is a list of T cell receptor beta chains from one sample in a study of T-cell memory formation after mild COVID-19. One entry per CDR3 protein results from TCRdb running MiXCR on the 5' RACE reads. The profile shows about 170,000 distinct CDR3 sequences, over 10% of them singletons. Sequenced input: PBMCs or a T cell subset sorted from them (not recorded which). The receptors were gathered from a young man who had mild COVID-19 (a few samples of this study predate the infection). Cell type and time point are not known. CDR3s include the opening cysteine and the closing phenylalanine or tryptophan. The D gene is left open where the match is weak. Rows give clone size only sometimes, using once, few, many, or a class for an expanded clone.

v_call	d_call	j_call	clone_size	cdr3_aa	cdr3_nt
TRBV29-1	-	TRBJ1-2	few	CSVGGGEGYGYTF	TGCAGCGTCGGAGGTGGGGAAGGCTATGGCTACACCTTC
TRBV5-1	TRBD1	TRBJ2-1	-	CASSFRDRAANEQFF	TGCGCCAGCAGCTTCCGGGACAGGGCGGCTAATGAGCAGTTCTTC
TRBV6-5	-	TRBJ1-4	-	CASSYIQGEKLFF	TGTGCCAGCAGTTACATACAAGGGGAAAAACTGTTTTTT
TRBV18	-	TRBJ1-6	few	CASSPADNSPLHF	TGTGCCAGCTCACCAGCAGATAATTCACCCCTCCACTTT
TRBV20-1	-	TRBJ2-3	few	CSAYRSSVTDTQYF	TGCAGTGCCTACCGGTCTAGCGTCACAGATACGCAGTATTTT
TRBV11-2	-	TRBJ2-3	-	CASSLGTPRDTQYF	TGTGCCAGCAGCTTAGGCACCCCAAGGGATACGCAGTATTTT
TRBV20-1	TRBD1	TRBJ2-1	few	CSARGQRREQFF	TGCAGTGCTAGGGGACAGCGTCGTGAGCAGTTCTTC
TRBV15	TRBD1	TRBJ2-2	few	CATSRRTGANTGELFF	TGTGCCACCAGCAGAAGGACAGGGGCGAACACCGGGGAGCTGTTTTTT
TRBV5-1	TRBD1	TRBJ1-2	few	CASSVTGGKSYGYTF	TGCGCCAGCAGCGTAACAGGGGGCAAGAGCTATGGCTACACCTTC
TRBV24-1	-	TRBJ2-1	-	CATSGTPPNEQFF	TGTGCCACCAGTGGGACTCCACCTAATGAGCAGTTCTTC
TRBV11-2	TRBD1	TRBJ1-2	-	CASSSLRGRAGYGYTF	TGTGCCAGCAGCTCACTAAGGGGGCGCGCGGGGTATGGCTACACCTTC
TRBV7-2	-	TRBJ1-4	few	CASSLRANEKLFF	TGTGCCAGCAGCTTGCGGGCTAATGAAAAACTGTTTTTT
TRBV7-9	-	TRBJ1-1	-	CASGGTEAFF	TGTGCCAGCGGGGGAACTGAAGCTTTCTTT
TRBV5-1	-	TRBJ1-1	-	CASSLGGENTEAFF	TGCGCCAGCAGCTTGGGGGGGGAGAACACTGAAGCTTTCTTT
TRBV20-1	-	TRBJ2-5	few	CSASWDLGHIQETQYF	TGCAGTGCTAGTTGGGACTTGGGACATATCCAAGAGACCCAGTACTTC
TRBV7-3	-	TRBJ1-1	few	CASSLEWQTKAFF	TGTGCCAGCAGCTTAGAGTGGCAGACTAAAGCTTTCTTT
TRBV7-2	-	TRBJ2-1	-	CASARWGEQFF	TGTGCCAGTGCTAGATGGGGTGAGCAGTTCTTC
TRBV11-2	-	TRBJ2-1	many	CASTLRGEQFF	TGTGCCAGCACCCTACGGGGCGAGCAGTTCTTC
TRBV20-1	-	TRBJ1-5	few	CSAPGTGEQPQHF	TGCAGTGCTCCAGGGACCGGGGAACAGCCCCAGCATTTT
TRBV20-1	TRBD2	TRBJ2-1	few	CSARDWGSGGGGEQFF	TGCAGTGCTAGAGATTGGGGTAGCGGGGGCGGCGGTGAGCAGTTCTTC
TRBV11-2	-	TRBJ2-5	-	CASTPPTEQTQYF	TGTGCCAGCACCCCGCCGACGGAGCAGACCCAGTACTTC
TRBV7-2	-	TRBJ2-1	many	CASSLGRGSEQFF	TGTGCCAGCAGCTTAGGACGGGGCAGTGAGCAGTTCTTC
TRBV7-2	-	TRBJ1-5	-	CASIHRDLGFGPQHF	TGTGCCAGCATACACCGGGACTTGGGGTTCGGGCCCCAGCATTTT